These T cell receptor beta chains were read from a single sample in a study of blood T cell repertoires in COVID-19. Method: immunoSEQ multiplex PCR; TCRdb's copy keeps in-frame clones and lacks some. The top ten hold 2% to 3% of the sample, which has over 200,000 clones, more than 80% seen once. Input material: peripheral blood. These receptors were collected from a young man with COVID-19, enrolled during active disease. CDR3s include the opening cysteine and the closing phenylalanine or tryptophan. The D gene is left open where the match is weak. Not all rows give a size; the values are once, few, many and, for expanded clones, a class.

d_call,clone_size,j_call,v_call,cdr3_aa,cdr3_nt
TRBD1,-,TRBJ1-6,TRBV19,CASNSGQSNNSPLHF,TGTGCCAGTAACTCGGGACAGTCCAATAATTCACCCCTCCACTTT
TRBD1,-,TRBJ2-2,TRBV9,CASSLTGGGDTGELFF,TGTGCCAGCAGCTTAACAGGGGGCGGGGACACCGGGGAGCTGTTTTTT
TRBD2,once,TRBJ2-7,TRBV4-3,CASSQDPDLPGLAGSYEQYF,TGCGCCAGCAGCCAAGATCCGGACTTACCGGGACTAGCGGGGTCCTACGAGCAGTACTTC
TRBD2,once,TRBJ2-7,TRBV11-2,CASSLDSGLAEYEQYF,TGTGCCAGCAGCTTAGATTCGGGTCTAGCGGAATACGAGCAGTACTTC
TRBD1,few,TRBJ1-2,TRBV18,CASSPKSGTGTGYTF,TGTGCCAGCTCACCAAAATCCGGGACAGGGACGGGCTACACCTTC
TRBD2,-,TRBJ2-2,TRBV7-3,CASSILGGSTGELFF,TGTGCCAGCAGCATACTCGGGGGGAGCACCGGGGAGCTGTTTTTT
TRBD1,-,TRBJ1-1,TRBV6-5,CASSYSRQGGTEAFF,TGTGCCAGCAGTTACTCTCGTCAGGGGGGCACTGAAGCTTTCTTT
-,-,TRBJ2-5,TRBV6-5,CASSYSGAGRGETQYF,TGTGCCAGCAGTTACTCAGGTGCGGGAAGGGGAGAGACCCAGTACTTC
TRBD1,-,TRBJ1-2,TRBV28,CASSLTTDRGYTF,TGTGCCAGCAGTTTAACCACGGACAGGGGGTACACCTTC
-,many,TRBJ1-2,TRBV5-1,CASSLDVYRMGSTNYGYTF,TGCGCCAGCAGCTTGGATGTATACCGGATGGGCAGCACAAACTATGGCTACACCTTC
-,-,TRBJ2-3,TRBV11-1,CASSLRRGTDTQYF,TGTGCCAGCAGCTTAAGGAGGGGCACAGATACGCAGTATTTT
-,-,TRBJ2-5,TRBV11-1,CASSLDRKETQYF,TGTGCCAGCAGCTTAGACAGGAAAGAGACCCAGTACTTC
TRBD1,-,TRBJ1-2,TRBV7-9,CASSSLQTGEVGYTF,TGTGCCAGCAGCTCACTCCAGACAGGGGAGGTTGGCTACACCTTC
-,-,TRBJ1-4,TRBV6-5,CASSLQTAPNEKLFF,TGTGCCAGCAGTCTACAGACAGCTCCAAATGAAAAACTGTTTTTT
-,-,TRBJ1-1,TRBV4-3,CASSQETPLALNRAEAFF,TGCGCCAGCAGCCAAGAGACCCCCCTCGCCCTAAACAGGGCTGAAGCTTTCTTT
-,-,TRBJ2-5,TRBV18,CASSPPGGLETQYF,TGTGCCAGCTCACCCCCAGGGGGGTTAGAGACCCAGTACTTC
TRBD1,-,TRBJ1-2,TRBV27,CASSPRQGAHGYTF,TGTGCCAGCAGTCCCCGACAGGGGGCGCATGGCTACACCTTC
TRBD2,-,TRBJ2-1,TRBV4-3,CASSQEGLGSPYNEQFF,TGCGCCAGCAGCCAAGAGGGACTAGGCTCCCCCTACAATGAGCAGTTCTTC
-,-,TRBJ2-1,TRBV5-1,CASSLLLHNEQFF,TGCGCCAGCAGCCTACTTTTGCACAATGAGCAGTTCTTC
-,-,TRBJ2-1,TRBV7-2,CASSLTGGLHYNEQFF,TGTGCCAGCAGCCTCACAGGAGGGCTCCACTACAATGAGCAGTTCTTC
TRBD2,-,TRBJ2-7,TRBV6-5,CASTPRAGGPYEQYF,TGTGCCAGCACTCCCCGGGCGGGAGGGCCCTACGAGCAGTACTTC
-,-,TRBJ2-5,TRBV30,CAWSKTAEETQYF,TGTGCCTGGAGTAAAACAGCTGAAGAGACCCAGTACTTC
TRBD2,-,TRBJ2-7,TRBV28,CASSLGVAGGLGEQYF,TGTGCCAGCAGTTTGGGAGTAGCGGGAGGGCTTGGCGAGCAGTACTTC
-,-,TRBJ1-2,TRBV2,CASSVRGFGYTF,TGTGCCAGCAGTGTGAGAGGGTTTGGCTACACCTTC
-,-,TRBJ2-7,TRBV6-2/TRBV6-3,CASSYRTAYEQYF,TGTGCCAGCAGTTACAGGACAGCCTACGAGCAGTACTTC
-,-,TRBJ1-4,TRBV12-3/TRBV12-4,CASSLLIREKLFF,TGTGCCAGCAGTTTATTAATTAGAGAAAAACTGTTTTTT
-,once,TRBJ2-1,TRBV6-5,CASTAGHDNEQFF,TGTGCCAGCACCGCCGGACACGACAATGAGCAGTTCTTC
-,-,TRBJ2-7,TRBV4-3,CASSQDRGNEQYF,TGCGCCAGCAGCCAAGACAGGGGAAACGAGCAGTACTTC
TRBD2,-,TRBJ2-5,TRBV5-1,CASSWSGTRQETQYF,TGCGCCAGCAGCTGGAGCGGGACGAGGCAAGAGACCCAGTACTTC
-,-,TRBJ2-7,TRBV12-3/TRBV12-4,CASRRDNFYEQYF,TGTGCCAGCAGAAGGGACAACTTTTACGAGCAGTACTTC
TRBD1,-,TRBJ1-1,TRBV18,CASLGQGAAEAFF,TGTGCCTCCCTAGGACAGGGGGCCGCTGAAGCTTTCTTT
-,-,TRBJ1-2,TRBV14,CASSQGHSSTLVYGYTF,TGTGCCAGCAGCCAAGGTCACTCTTCCACGCTAGTCTATGGCTACACCTTC
-,-,TRBJ2-3,TRBV5-4,CASSFSGSTDTQYF,TGTGCCAGCAGCTTCAGCGGCAGCACAGATACGCAGTATTTT
TRBD2,-,TRBJ2-7,TRBV3-1/TRBV3-2,CASSQGFSGRDLYEQYF,TGTGCCAGCAGCCAAGGGTTTAGCGGGCGGGACCTCTACGAGCAGTACTTC
-,few,TRBJ2-7,TRBV18,CASSLGLDEQYF,TGTGCCAGCTCCCTTGGACTTGACGAGCAGTACTTC
-,-,TRBJ1-1,TRBV2,CASSLAAPGTEAFF,TGTGCCAGCAGTTTGGCGGCTCCGGGCACTGAAGCTTTCTTT
-,-,TRBJ1-3,TRBV11-2,CASSPPGHSGNTIYF,TGTGCCAGCAGCCCTCCGGGACATTCTGGAAACACCATATATTTT
TRBD1,-,TRBJ1-2,TRBV6-2/TRBV6-3,CASSTGQGGYGYTF,TGTGCCAGCAGTACCGGACAGGGGGGATATGGCTACACCTTC
TRBD1,once,TRBJ1-3,TRBV19,CASSGHNRGAGNTIYF,TGTGCCAGTAGCGGTCACAACAGGGGAGCAGGAAACACCATATATTTT
-,-,TRBJ2-2,TRBV28,CASRELVSGSGELFF,TGTGCCAGCAGGGAACTAGTTTCTGGCAGCGGGGAGCTGTTTTTT
-,-,TRBJ1-1,TRBV3-1/TRBV3-2,CASSQKGVSTEAFF,TGTGCCAGCAGCCAAAAGGGGGTGAGCACTGAAGCTTTCTTT
-,-,TRBJ1-6,TRBV7-2,CASRLRWGGSPLHF,TGTGCCAGCAGACTCCGCTGGGGGGGTTCACCCCTCCACTTT
-,-,TRBJ2-5,TRBV7-2,CASSWNQGQETQYF,TGTGCCAGCAGCTGGAACCAGGGGCAAGAGACCCAGTACTTC
-,-,TRBJ1-2,TRBV12-3/TRBV12-4,CASSYRQYGYTF,TGTGCCAGCAGTTATCGACAGTATGGCTACACCTTC
-,few,TRBJ1-2,TRBV9,CASSVAGTQQGEHGYTF,TGTGCCAGCAGCGTAGCGGGGACGCAACAGGGCGAACATGGCTACACCTTC
TRBD2,-,TRBJ2-1,TRBV3-1/TRBV3-2,CASSQREGFYNEQFF,TGTGCCAGCAGCCAGCGGGAGGGCTTCTACAATGAGCAGTTCTTC
-,once,TRBJ1-1,TRBV5-1,CASSSLGVYTEAFF,TGCGCCAGCAGCTCGCTAGGGGTCTACACTGAAGCTTTCTTT
-,once,TRBJ1-3,TRBV6-6,CASKAGGASGNTIYF,TGTGCCAGCAAAGCGGGGGGAGCCTCTGGAAACACCATATATTTT
TRBD1,-,TRBJ1-2,TRBV10-3,CAIREGQGPTYGYTF,TGTGCCATCAGGGAGGGACAGGGGCCGACCTATGGCTACACCTTC
TRBD1,-,TRBJ1-4,TRBV9,CASSPTGQGARKLFF,TGTGCCAGCAGCCCAACTGGACAGGGGGCGCGCAAACTGTTTTTT
TRBD1,-,TRBJ2-1,TRBV24-1,CATSKGQGENEQFF,TGTGCCACCAGTAAGGGACAGGGTGAAAATGAGCAGTTCTTC
TRBD2,-,TRBJ2-7,TRBV18,CASSPSGRAENEQYF,TGTGCCAGCTCCCCGAGCGGGAGGGCCGAGAACGAGCAGTACTTC
TRBD2,-,TRBJ2-1,TRBV28,CATIPRLAGFYNEQFF,TGTGCCACCATTCCCCGACTAGCGGGATTCTACAATGAGCAGTTCTTC
TRBD1,-,TRBJ2-7,TRBV6-5,CASSYSGQGVYEQYF,TGTGCCAGCAGTTACTCAGGGCAGGGGGTCTACGAGCAGTACTTC
-,once,TRBJ1-2,TRBV29-1,CSSPGGVGYGYTF,TGCAGCTCCCCCGGTGGAGTCGGCTATGGCTACACCTTC
-,once,TRBJ1-2,TRBV19,CASTFGGNGYTF,TGTGCCAGTACATTTGGGGGGAACGGCTACACCTTC
TRBD1,-,TRBJ1-2,TRBV5-1,CASSLGDRDYGYTF,TGCGCCAGCAGCTTGGGGGACAGGGACTATGGCTACACCTTC
-,-,TRBJ2-7,TRBV6-5,CASSSPTTEQYF,TGTGCCAGCAGCTCCCCAACAACCGAGCAGTACTTC
-,once,TRBJ2-1,TRBV5-1,CASSLVPRSGGFHEQFF,TGCGCCAGCAGCTTAGTCCCTCGCTCTGGGGGGTTTCATGAGCAGTTCTTC
-,-,TRBJ1-1,TRBV2,CASSENPLGRGGTEAFF,TGTGCCAGCAGTGAGAATCCCCTCGGCAGGGGCGGAACTGAAGCTTTCTTT